These T cell receptor beta chains were read from a single sample in a study of identical twins. MiXCR, applied by TCRdb to the 5' RACE reads, yields one record per CDR3 protein. The sample lists about 790,000 distinct CDR3 sequences; about 20% were seen once. This sample also appeared in a second study, on T cells expressing NK-cell markers.

Sample: PBMCs. Receptors were obtained from a young woman in good health. Each CDR3 is given with its conserved first and last residue. Fields, in order: D gene, J gene, V gene, clone size, CDR3 DNA, CDR3 protein. The D gene is left open where the match is weak. The size field is filled for only some rows; it gives once, few, many or a size class.

d_call: -
j_call: TRBJ2-3
v_call: TRBV12-5
clone_size: -
cdr3_nt: TGTGCTAGTAGCCCCGGGGCCGTAAACACAGATACGCAGTATTTT
cdr3_aa: CASSPGAVNTDTQYF

d_call: TRBD1
j_call: TRBJ1-2
v_call: TRBV29-1
clone_size: many
cdr3_nt: TGCAGCGTTGAAGATCAGGACAGGGATGGCTACACCTTC
cdr3_aa: CSVEDQDRDGYTF

d_call: -
j_call: TRBJ2-1
v_call: TRBV20-1
clone_size: few
cdr3_nt: TGCAGTGCTAGAGATCTGTTAAATACTAATGAGCAGTTCTTC
cdr3_aa: CSARDLLNTNEQFF

d_call: TRBD1
j_call: TRBJ1-5
v_call: TRBV6-1
clone_size: -
cdr3_nt: TGTGCCAGCAGCGTGGACAGGGGAGAGAATCAGCCCCAGCATTTT
cdr3_aa: CASSVDRGENQPQHF

d_call: -
j_call: TRBJ1-6
v_call: TRBV25-1
clone_size: few
cdr3_nt: TGTGCCAGCAGTGATTTGGACAAGGTTAATTCACCCCTCCACTTT
cdr3_aa: CASSDLDKVNSPLHF

d_call: -
j_call: TRBJ2-7
v_call: TRBV10-3
clone_size: few
cdr3_nt: TGTGCCATCAGCGCCACAGGGTTACAATACGAGCAGTACTTC
cdr3_aa: CAISATGLQYEQYF

d_call: TRBD2
j_call: TRBJ2-1
v_call: TRBV15
clone_size: few
cdr3_nt: TGTGCCACCAGCAGAGACACTAGCGGGGTCCCCAAGCAGTTCTTC
cdr3_aa: CATSRDTSGVPKQFF

d_call: -
j_call: TRBJ2-7
v_call: TRBV9
clone_size: -
cdr3_nt: TGTGCCAGCAGCGCCCGCCGAGAGGAGGACCGAATAGGGATCCCCAGGAGCGAGCAGTACTTC
cdr3_aa: CASSARREEDRIGIPRSEQYF

d_call: -
j_call: TRBJ2-5
v_call: TRBV29-1
clone_size: -
cdr3_nt: TGCAGCGTTGAAGACCCCACCTACGAGACCCAGTACTTC
cdr3_aa: CSVEDPTYETQYF

d_call: TRBD2
j_call: TRBJ2-1
v_call: TRBV27
clone_size: -
cdr3_nt: TGTGCCAGCAGTTTGACTAGCGGGGGTAGGTCCTACAATGAGCAGTTCTTC
cdr3_aa: CASSLTSGGRSYNEQFF

d_call: TRBD2
j_call: TRBJ2-1
v_call: TRBV5-1
clone_size: -
cdr3_nt: TGCGCCAGCAGCTTGAAGCATGTCGGGACTAGCCGTGTGGATGAGCAGTTCTTC
cdr3_aa: CASSLKHVGTSRVDEQFF

d_call: -
j_call: TRBJ1-1
v_call: TRBV20-1
clone_size: -
cdr3_nt: TGCAGTGCTGTGGTTGCCACTGAAGCTTTCTTT
cdr3_aa: CSAVVATEAFF

d_call: TRBD1
j_call: TRBJ2-3
v_call: TRBV6-5
clone_size: -
cdr3_nt: TGTGCCAGCAGTTACTCGTCCCGACAGGGACCAGATACGCAGTATTTT
cdr3_aa: CASSYSSRQGPDTQYF

d_call: -
j_call: TRBJ1-4
v_call: TRBV20-1
clone_size: -
cdr3_nt: TGCAGTGCTGGACAGTATGGCGGTGAAAAACTGTTTTTT
cdr3_aa: CSAGQYGGEKLFF

d_call: -
j_call: TRBJ2-1
v_call: TRBV25-1
clone_size: -
cdr3_nt: TGTGCCAGCAGTGAATGGGGATCGGACAATGAGCAGTTCTTC
cdr3_aa: CASSEWGSDNEQFF

d_call: TRBD2
j_call: TRBJ2-5
v_call: TRBV12-3/TRBV12-4
clone_size: -
cdr3_nt: TGTGCCAGCAGTTTAGCAACAGTAGCGGGGTTGGAGACCCAGTACTTC
cdr3_aa: CASSLATVAGLETQYF

d_call: -
j_call: TRBJ2-5
v_call: TRBV3-1
clone_size: few
cdr3_nt: TGTGCCAGCAGCCAATACGGGGAAGAGACCCAGTACTTC
cdr3_aa: CASSQYGEETQYF

d_call: TRBD1
j_call: TRBJ2-2
v_call: TRBV12-3/TRBV12-4
clone_size: -
cdr3_nt: TGTGCCAGCAGTCCAGGACAGGGGGACGTGAACACCGGGGAGCTGTTTTTT
cdr3_aa: CASSPGQGDVNTGELFF

d_call: -
j_call: TRBJ2-5
v_call: TRBV20-1
clone_size: -
cdr3_nt: TGCAGTGCTAGAGCCCCCAGCGGTCGAGAGACCCAGTACTTC
cdr3_aa: CSARAPSGRETQYF

d_call: -
j_call: TRBJ2-5
v_call: TRBV7-9
clone_size: many
cdr3_nt: TGTGCCAGCAGCTTAGGTGCGGGGCCCGGGGAGACCCAGTACTTC
cdr3_aa: CASSLGAGPGETQYF

d_call: -
j_call: TRBJ2-1
v_call: TRBV5-5
clone_size: few
cdr3_nt: TGTGCCAGCAGCTTGGCGGCGGGGTCCTACAATGAGCAGTTCTTC
cdr3_aa: CASSLAAGSYNEQFF

d_call: TRBD1
j_call: TRBJ1-2
v_call: TRBV20-1
clone_size: few
cdr3_nt: TGCAGTGCTAGAGACCCCCGGACAGGGACCTATGGCTACACCTTC
cdr3_aa: CSARDPRTGTYGYTF

d_call: -
j_call: TRBJ2-5
v_call: TRBV7-2
clone_size: -
cdr3_nt: TGTGCCAGCAGCTTAGCAAGTAGGCAAGAGACCCAGTACTTC
cdr3_aa: CASSLASRQETQYF

d_call: -
j_call: TRBJ1-1
v_call: TRBV12-3/TRBV12-4
clone_size: few
cdr3_nt: TGTGCCAGCAGTTTAGTATGGAAGGTAGCTTTCTTT
cdr3_aa: CASSLVWKVAFF

d_call: -
j_call: TRBJ1-1
v_call: TRBV6-5
clone_size: -
cdr3_nt: TGTGCCAGCAGTTACTCGGAAGGCCTTGAAGCTTTCTTT
cdr3_aa: CASSYSEGLEAFF

d_call: TRBD1
j_call: TRBJ2-7
v_call: TRBV7-2
clone_size: -
cdr3_nt: TGTGCCAGCAGCTCCCCGACAGGGGGAGTCTTCGAGCAGTACTTC
cdr3_aa: CASSSPTGGVFEQYF

d_call: -
j_call: TRBJ2-7
v_call: TRBV28
clone_size: few
cdr3_nt: TGTGCCAGCAGAGACCCAGGAGGGGGCGTCGAGCAGTACTTC
cdr3_aa: CASRDPGGGVEQYF

d_call: -
j_call: TRBJ2-1
v_call: TRBV20-1
clone_size: -
cdr3_nt: TGCAGTGCTAGAAGAACTAACAATGAACTGTTCTTC
cdr3_aa: CSARRTNNELFF

d_call: -
j_call: TRBJ2-5
v_call: TRBV25-1
clone_size: -
cdr3_nt: TGTGCCAGCATCCCCAATTCCGAAGCGGCCACGGGACACCAGGCGTTGCGGTACTTC
cdr3_aa: CASIPNSEAATGHQALRYF

d_call: -
j_call: TRBJ2-3
v_call: TRBV27
clone_size: -
cdr3_nt: TGTGCCAGCAGTCCCACCCGGGCTGGCACAGATACGCAGTATTTT
cdr3_aa: CASSPTRAGTDTQYF

d_call: -
j_call: TRBJ2-7
v_call: TRBV7-3
clone_size: -
cdr3_nt: TGTGCCAGCAGCTTATATCTCGTTGGCGAGCAGTACTTC
cdr3_aa: CASSLYLVGEQYF

d_call: -
j_call: TRBJ1-6
v_call: TRBV20-1
clone_size: -
cdr3_nt: TGCAGTGCTTGGGGGGTGGAGGGTCATTCACCCCTCCACTTT
cdr3_aa: CSAWGVEGHSPLHF

d_call: -
j_call: TRBJ1-5
v_call: TRBV6-1
clone_size: many
cdr3_nt: TGTGCCAGCAGTGAAATGAATTACAGCAATCAGCCCCAGCATTTT
cdr3_aa: CASSEMNYSNQPQHF

d_call: TRBD2
j_call: TRBJ2-2
v_call: TRBV9
clone_size: few
cdr3_nt: TGTGCCAGCAGCGTAGAGTGGTGGGAGGGGAAAAACACCGGGGAGCTGTTTTTT
cdr3_aa: CASSVEWWEGKNTGELFF

d_call: -
j_call: TRBJ1-2
v_call: TRBV12-3/TRBV12-4
clone_size: many
cdr3_nt: TGTGCCAGCAGTCCGGGACGGAACTACACCTTC
cdr3_aa: CASSPGRNYTF

d_call: -
j_call: TRBJ2-4
v_call: TRBV5-1
clone_size: -
cdr3_nt: TGCGCCAGCAGCTACGATTTCAGGGTGAATCGGAACATTCAGTACTTC
cdr3_aa: CASSYDFRVNRNIQYF

d_call: -
j_call: TRBJ2-1
v_call: TRBV29-1
clone_size: few
cdr3_nt: TGCAGCGTTGAAGTGGTCAGTCTCAATGAGCAGTTCTTC
cdr3_aa: CSVEVVSLNEQFF

d_call: TRBD2
j_call: TRBJ2-7
v_call: TRBV3-1
clone_size: -
cdr3_nt: TGTGCCAGCAGCCCGACTAGCGGGAGGGCCTTTTACGAGCAGTACTTC
cdr3_aa: CASSPTSGRAFYEQYF

d_call: -
j_call: TRBJ1-2
v_call: TRBV7-9
clone_size: few
cdr3_nt: TGTGCCAGCAGCGAGCAACAGGGTTCTGGCTACACCTTC
cdr3_aa: CASSEQQGSGYTF

d_call: -
j_call: TRBJ1-5
v_call: TRBV12-3/TRBV12-4
clone_size: few
cdr3_nt: TGTGCCAGCAGTTTAGTGCGGAATAGCAATCAGCCCCAGCATTTT
cdr3_aa: CASSLVRNSNQPQHF

d_call: -
j_call: TRBJ2-7
v_call: TRBV7-2
clone_size: few
cdr3_nt: TGTGCCAGCAGCATCGGACGGATCATCCACTACGAGCAGTACTTC
cdr3_aa: CASSIGRIIHYEQYF

d_call: -
j_call: TRBJ2-1
v_call: TRBV20-1
clone_size: few
cdr3_nt: TGCAGTGCTAGAGATCTGTCAGCGGTCAGCTCCTACAATGAGCAGTTCTTC
cdr3_aa: CSARDLSAVSSYNEQFF